The 29 T cell receptor beta chains below were found in one sample sequenced in a study of breast tumors, draining lymph nodes, adjacent tissues. Breast cancer patients provided tissue from their axillary draining lymph nodes. In TCRdb, the multiplex PCR reads were re-called with MiXCR into one record per CDR3 protein. Of around 300,000 distinct CDR3 sequences listed, 30% to 35% are singletons. The material sequenced was axillary lymph node tissue. The receptors shown here come from a female donor with breast cancer. Some clones in this sample may be carry-over from other donors' samples.

This chain joins TRBV24-1 and TRBJ2-6; a weak D match, TRBD2 (5 bases). This CDR3 comprises 13 residues. Trimming removed 3 bases from V and 8 bases from J, with 7 bases in between. Germline assignment: CDR1 KGHDR and CDR2 SFDVKD. The CDR3 sequence: CATSDRGSNVLTF. CDR3 bases: TGTGCCACCAGTGATCGCGGGTCCAACGTCCTGACTTTC.

This clonotype was observed many times. The CDR3 protein is CASSLALLAGMSEQYF. The DNA of the CDR3 is TGTGCCAGCAGTTTAGCCCTTCTAGCGGGAATGAGCGAGCAGTACTTC. The chain couples TRBV12-3 or TRBV12-4 to TRBJ2-7, with 9 bases fitting TRBD2. V gave up 0 bases and J gave up 6 bases; unmatched junction bases: 9. The CDR3 contains 16 residues.

This clonotype appeared many times. The rearrangement uses TRBV7-9 and TRBJ2-7, with 11 positions matching TRBD2. Germline CDR1 is SEHNR and CDR2 is FQNEAQ (reference sequence). J lost 3 bases, V lost 6 bases, and 4 bases had no gene match. This CDR3 has 14 amino acids. The CDR3 loop is CASRPGTSGYEQYF. CDR3 nucleotides: TGTGCCAGCAGACCCGGGACTAGCGGCTACGAGCAGTACTTC. Complete variable domain (other parts from reference TRBV7-9 and TRBJ2-7): DTGVSQNPRHKITKRGQNVTFRCDPISEHNRLYWYRQTLGQGPEFLTYFQNEAQLEKSRLLSDRFSAERPKGSFSTLEIQRTEQGDSAMYLCASRPGTSGYEQYFGPGTRLTVT.

Only a few counts were recorded for this clonotype. The chain is built from TRBV11-2 and TRBJ2-2, with D perhaps matching TRBD2 (6 bases). Germline lookup yields CDR1 SGHAT and CDR2 FQNNGV. The CDR3 has 15 residues. Trimming cost V 1 base and J 5 bases, with 11 bases left between them. The DNA for the CDR3 is TGTGCCAGCAGCTTAGGTACGGGAGAGACCGGGGAGCTGTTTTTT. It yields the protein CASSLGTGETGELFF. Supplemented by reference TRBV11-2 and TRBJ2-2, the full variable domain reads EAGVAQSPRYKIIEKRQSVAFWCNPISGHATLYWYQQILGQGPKLLIQFQNNGVVDDSQLPKDRFSAERLKGVDSTLKIQPAKLEDSAVYLCASSLGTGETGELFFGEGSRLTVL.

A note on this clonotype: A much larger clone differs by one base, so this may be a read error. The chain couples TRBV6-5 to TRBJ2-5; D not certain. The CDR3 runs to 12 residues. Germline V CDR1 and CDR2: MNHEY, SVGAGI. CDR3 sequence reads: CAGSLDQETQYF. CDR3 coding DNA: TGTGCCGGCAGCCTGGACCAAGAGACCCAGTACTTC.

In the case of this clonotype: With a much larger clone just one base away, this may be a read error. V usage is TRBV20-1 and J usage is TRBJ2-1; a possible D gene is TRBD2 (5 bases). Germline V lookup: CDR1 DFQATT, CDR2 SNEGSKA (reference sequence). The CDR3 is made up of 13 amino acids. The CDR3 coding sequence is TGCAGTGCTGGCCGGGGAGTAGACAATGCGCAGTTCTTC. Translating it yields CSAGRGVDNAQFF.

This clonotype has at least ten counts. V is TRBV7-2 and J is TRBJ2-1; weak D call: TRBD1 (5 bases). From germline, CDR1 is SGHTA and CDR2 FQGNSA. Trimming shortened V by 2 bases and J by 5 bases, and 13 bases separated the two germline ends. This CDR3 is built from 15 residues. CDR3 loop: CASSLWGVRNNEQFF. In DNA form, the CDR3 reads TGTGCCAGCAGCTTATGGGGCGTGAGAAACAATGAGCAGTTCTTC.

A single count supports this clonotype. One end of the junction fails to match germline, which may point to a read error. V and J are TRBV24-1 and TRBJ2-1; D gene ambiguous. Per the germline V gene, CDR1 is KGHDR and CDR2 is SFDVKD. CDR3 length: 14 residues. For the CDR3, the DNA is TGTGCTACCAGTGATTTAGTCCAGATCAATGAGCAGCTCTTC. It encodes CATSDLVQINEQLF.

The rearrangement links TRBV15 to TRBJ1-2, with D unresolved. CDR3 size: 14 residues. V was cut by 5 bases and J by 7 bases, with 17 bases left in between. Per germline, CDR1 LNHNV and CDR2 YYDKDF (reference sequence). The CDR3 loop reads CATSVNQKRAGYTF. The CDR3 DNA reads as TGTGCCACCAGCGTGAACCAAAAAAGGGCTGGCTACACCTTC.

CDR3 sequence (DNA): TGTGCCAGTAGTGCGGACTCGGGCCCCCCAAACAAAAACATTCAGTACTTC. Translating gives CASSADSGPPNKNIQYF. The chain recombines TRBV19 with TRBJ2-4; tentatively, D is TRBD2 (5 bases). Trimming stripped 5 bases from V and 3 bases from J, with 20 bases between. The CDR3 totals 17 residues. CDR1 and CDR2 from the germline V gene are LNHDA and SQIVND (reference sequence).

This clonotype was seen ten or more times. The CDR3 protein is CASGSGSLNNEQFF. CDR3 coding DNA: TGCGCCAGCGGCTCAGGCTCACTTAACAATGAGCAGTTCTTC. This sequence joins TRBV5-1 and TRBJ2-1; D not resolved. The CDR3 spans 14 residues. Trimming removed 7 bases from V and 5 bases from J, with 16 bases in between. Germline V gene sequence: CDR1 SGHRS, CDR2 YFSETQ.

This chain uses TRBV19 with TRBJ2-5; possible D gene TRBD1, 6 bases. Deletions cut 5 bases from V and 2 bases from J, with 6 bases between. The germline CDR1 and CDR2 sequences are LNHDA and SQIVND (reference sequence). The CDR3 has 12 residues. The CDR3 here is CASSGQQETQYF. CDR3 DNA: TGTGCCAGTAGTGGACAGCAAGAGACCCAGTACTTC.

This clonotype occurred a few times. V gene TRBV6-4 combines with J gene TRBJ1-1; D is unresolved. Germline-derived CDR1 and CDR2 are MRHNA and SNTAGT. CDR3 length equals 13 residues. V lost 0 bases, J lost 2 bases, and 4 bases lay in between. This chain's CDR3 is CASSDSPNTEAFF. CDR3 DNA sequence: TGTGCCAGCAGTGACTCCCCAAACACTGAAGCTTTCTTT.

In its sample, this clonotype was seen a few times. V gene TRBV12-3 or TRBV12-4 combines with J gene TRBJ2-3, with 7 bases that match TRBD2. The V and J ends lost 2 bases and 9 bases, in that order; junction bases with no gene match: 17. The CDR3 covers 17 residues. The DNA of the CDR3 is TGTGCCAGCAGTTTAAACCTAGCGGAGTCCATCGCCCCGACGCAGTATTTT. Its protein is CASSLNLAESIAPTQYF.

This clonotype came up many times. The chain carries TRBV24-1 and TRBJ2-1, with D unresolved. Germline CDR1 is KGHDR and CDR2 is SFDVKD. V lost 6 bases, J lost 4 bases, and 6 bases lay in between. The CDR3 spans 12 residues. The CDR3 nucleotides are TGTGCCACCAGTCGTGGTTACAATGAGCAGTTCTTC. Encoded protein: CATSRGYNEQFF.

This clonotype was seen at least ten times. This rearrangement joins TRBV11-2 to TRBJ1-2; D remains ambiguous. The V gene's germline CDR1 is SGHAT and CDR2 FQNNGV. The germline V and J ends were trimmed by 5 bases and 0 bases, with 7 bases remaining between them. There are 13 residues in the CDR3. CDR3 nucleotide sequence: TGTGCCAGCAGCAGTACAGCTAACTATGGCTACACCTTC. Translated: CASSSTANYGYTF.

V gene TRBV6-5 combines with J gene TRBJ2-3, with a tentative D call TRBD1 (5 bases). V lost 4 bases, J lost 0 bases, and 11 bases lay in between. The CDR3 runs to 15 residues. CDR1 MNHEY and CDR2 SVGAGI come from the germline V gene. The CDR3: CASSLFDSSTDTQYF. In DNA form, the CDR3 reads TGTGCCAGCAGTTTATTTGACAGTAGCACAGATACGCAGTATTTT.

The genes are TRBV7-9 and TRBJ1-2; D is unresolved. Germline assignment: CDR1 SEHNR and CDR2 FQNEAQ (reference sequence). The CDR3 spans 13 residues. Deletions cut 5 bases from V and 5 bases from J, with 12 bases between. CDR3 region: CASSPGTFYGYTF. The CDR3, as DNA: TGTGCCAGCAGCCCCGGAACCTTTTATGGCTACACCTTC. Based on the CDR3 plus reference TRBV7-9 and TRBJ1-2, the full variable domain is DTGVSQNPRHKITKRGQNVTFRCDPISEHNRLYWYRQTLGQGPEFLTYFQNEAQLEKSRLLSDRFSAERPKGSFSTLEIQRTEQGDSAMYLCASSPGTFYGYTFGSGTRLTVV.

There are many counts of this clonotype. CDR3 nucleotide sequence: TGCGCCAGCAGCCAATTTCAATGGGAGACCCAGTACTTC. This sequence encodes CASSQFQWETQYF. V usage is TRBV4-1 and J usage is TRBJ2-5, with D unresolved. CDR1 is MGHRA and CDR2 is YSYEKL in the germline V gene. V lost 2 bases and J lost 5, with 9 bases in between. The CDR3 has 13 amino acids.

In this sample, this clonotype turned up many times. The chain combines TRBV5-1 with TRBJ2-7; 8 bases map to TRBD1. The junction had 8 bases not matched to a gene; V was cut back by 4 bases and J by 5 bases. The CDR3 is 14 amino acids. From germline, CDR1 is SGHRS and CDR2 YFSETQ. CDR3 region: CASSLPTGVNEQYF. CDR3 DNA: TGCGCCAGCAGCCTACCGACAGGGGTGAACGAGCAGTACTTC. The full variable domain, its missing parts supplied by reference TRBV5-1 and TRBJ2-7, is KAGVTQTPRYLIKTRGQQVTLSCSPISGHRSVSWYQQTPGQGLQFLFEYFSETQRNKGNFPGRFSGRQFSNSRSEMNVSTLELGDSALYLCASSLPTGVNEQYFGPGTRLTVT.

This clonotype was detected only a few times. The chain couples TRBV4-2 to TRBJ2-2; 8 bases agree with TRBD2. Looked up from germline, CDR1 is LGHNA and CDR2 is YNFKEQ. There are 16 residues in the CDR3. Trimming took 0 bases from V and 4 from J; bases not matched to a gene: 4. CDR3 in DNA: TGTGCCAGCAGCCAAGATCTAGCGGGTCTCACCGGGGAGCTGTTTTTT. This sequence encodes CASSQDLAGLTGELFF.

The chain recombines TRBV5-4 with TRBJ2-7, with no clear D. CDR3 size: 12 residues. Trimming took off 0 bases at V and 7 bases at J, with 8 bases between the two ends. CDR1 and CDR2 (germline): SGHNT, YYREEE (reference sequence). CDR3 nucleotides: TGTGCCAGCAGCTTGGAGTCGCGAGAGCAGTACTTC. This codes for CASSLESREQYF.

This clonotype was seen ten or more times. The chain uses TRBV19 and TRBJ1-5, with TRBD1 matching 10 bases. Germline CDR1 and CDR2: LNHDA and SQIVND (reference sequence). The V gene end was trimmed by 5 bases and the J gene end by 11 bases; junction bases not matched to a gene: 12. This CDR3 has 15 residues. CDR3 loop: CASSSGTGVIRAQHF. The DNA of the CDR3 is TGTGCCAGTAGTTCCGGGACAGGGGTAATCAGGGCCCAGCATTTT.

This clonotype has a handful of counts. CDR3 residues: CASNPKQGGTEAFF. CDR3 sequence (DNA): TGTGCCAGCAACCCCAAACAGGGGGGGACTGAAGCTTTCTTT. This chain connects TRBV11-2 to TRBJ1-1, with 8 bases lining up with TRBD1. The CDR3 contains 14 residues. The germline V gene has CDR1 SGHAT and CDR2 FQNNGV. V was clipped by 7 bases and J by 5 bases; unmatched bases: 9.

About this clonotype itself: A read error may explain this, as a much larger clone is one base away. This CDR3 reads CSAISGTEQSF. CDR3 nucleotide sequence: TGCAGTGCTATAAGCGGGACAGAGCAGTCCTTC. The chain employs TRBV20-1 and TRBJ2-7; either TRBD1 or TRBD2 may fit D (7 bases each). Per germline, CDR1 DFQATT and CDR2 SNEGSKA (reference sequence). CDR3 length equals 11 residues.

The rearrangement links TRBV7-9 to TRBJ2-5; D is perhaps TRBD2 (5 bases). Trimming stripped 4 bases from V and 3 bases from J, with 18 bases between. The CDR3 length is 16 residues. CDR1 and CDR2 (germline): SEHNR, FQNEAQ (reference sequence). This CDR3 is CASSSREGVSKETQYF. The CDR3 DNA reads as TGTGCCAGCAGCTCCCGAGAGGGAGTATCCAAAGAGACCCAGTACTTC.

This chain connects TRBV9 to TRBJ1-3, with D unresolved. CDR1 and CDR2 (germline): SGDLS, YYNGEE. Trimming stripped 2 bases from V and 7 bases from J, with 7 bases between. The CDR3 has 12 residues. The CDR3 loop reads CASSVEVNTIYF. The CDR3 bases are TGTGCCAGCAGCGTGGAGGTCAACACCATATATTTT.

This clonotype showed up many times. This rearrangement joins TRBV9 to TRBJ1-2, with D maybe TRBD1 (6 bases). CDR1 and CDR2 (germline): SGDLS, YYNGEE. Trimming left V 3 bases short and J 4 bases short, with 10 bases between. This CDR3 has 13 residues. Written as DNA, the CDR3 is TGTGCCAGCAGCGCGGACAGAACCTATGGCTACACCTTC. The encoded protein is CASSADRTYGYTF. Full variable domain (remainder filled in from reference TRBV9 and TRBJ1-2): DSGVTQTPKHLITATGQRVTLRCSPRSGDLSVYWYQQSLDQGLQFLIQYYNGEERAKGNILERFSAQQFPDLHSELNLSSLELGDSALYFCASSADRTYGYTFGSGTRLTVV.

Worth noting for this clonotype: A read error may account for a junction end that differs from germline. The rearrangement links TRBV20-1 to TRBJ2-1; 7 nucleotides line up with TRBD2. Germline V gives CDR1 DFQATT, CDR2 SNEGSKA (reference sequence). The length of the CDR3 is 14 residues. The CDR3 DNA is TGCAGTTGGCGGGAGCCCCCCTCCTACACTGAGCAGTTCTTC. Its protein is CSWREPPSYTEQFF.